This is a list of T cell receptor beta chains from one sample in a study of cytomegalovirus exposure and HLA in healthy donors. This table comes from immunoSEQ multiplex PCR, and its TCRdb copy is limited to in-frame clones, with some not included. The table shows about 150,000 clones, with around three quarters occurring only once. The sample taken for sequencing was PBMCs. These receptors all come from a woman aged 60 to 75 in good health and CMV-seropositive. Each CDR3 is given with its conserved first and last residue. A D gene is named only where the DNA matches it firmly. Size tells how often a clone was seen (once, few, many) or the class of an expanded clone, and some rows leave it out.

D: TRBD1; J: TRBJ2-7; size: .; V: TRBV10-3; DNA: TGTGCCATCAGTGTCCAGGGGGCCTCCTACGAGCAGTACTTC; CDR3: CAISVQGASYEQYF
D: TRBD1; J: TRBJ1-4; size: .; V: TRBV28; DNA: TGTGCCAGCAGTTTCTCCGGGACAGGGAATGAAAAACTGTTTTTT; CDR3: CASSFSGTGNEKLFF
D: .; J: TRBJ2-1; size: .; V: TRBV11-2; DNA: TGTGCCAGCAGCTTAGATCGAGGGGGGGATGAGCAGTTCTTC; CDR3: CASSLDRGGDEQFF
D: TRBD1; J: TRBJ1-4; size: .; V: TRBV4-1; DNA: TGCGCCAGCAGCCACGTCCAGGGGGCCGGTGAAAAACTGTTTTTT; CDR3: CASSHVQGAGEKLFF
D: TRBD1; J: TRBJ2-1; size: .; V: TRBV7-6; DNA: TGTGCCAGCAGCCCCGGGACAGCCTTTTTCAATGAGCAGTTCTTC; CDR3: CASSPGTAFFNEQFF
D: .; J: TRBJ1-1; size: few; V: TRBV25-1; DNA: TGTGCCAGCAGAGGAGGGAACACTGAAGCTTTCTTT; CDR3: CASRGGNTEAFF
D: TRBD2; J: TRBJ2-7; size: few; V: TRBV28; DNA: TGTGCCAGCAGTGGGACTAGCGGTGCCTCCTACGAGCAGTACTTC; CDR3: CASSGTSGASYEQYF
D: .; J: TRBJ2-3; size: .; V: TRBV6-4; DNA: TGTGCCAGCATACATGGATCTCTAGGAGATACGCAGTATTTT; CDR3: CASIHGSLGDTQYF
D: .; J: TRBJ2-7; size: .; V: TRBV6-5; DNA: TGTGCCAGCAGTTACGCAGGAGGGGAGCAGTACTTC; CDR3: CASSYAGGEQYF
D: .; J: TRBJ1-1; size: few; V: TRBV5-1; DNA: TGCGCCAGCAGCTTTATGGGGCTTCACACTGAAGCTTTCTTT; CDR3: CASSFMGLHTEAFF
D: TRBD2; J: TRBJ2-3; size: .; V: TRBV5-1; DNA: TGCGCCAGCAGCTTGGTTCCCCTAGCGGGAGGAGGGGCAGATACGCAGTATTTT; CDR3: CASSLVPLAGGGADTQYF
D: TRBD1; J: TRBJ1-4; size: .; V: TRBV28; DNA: TGTGCCAGCAGTCTAATGACAGGGCGTAATGAAAAACTGTTTTTT; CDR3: CASSLMTGRNEKLFF
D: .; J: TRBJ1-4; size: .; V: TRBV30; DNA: TGTGCCTGGAGTAATCGCCGGACAGACTTTAATGAAAAACTGTTTTTT; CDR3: CAWSNRRTDFNEKLFF
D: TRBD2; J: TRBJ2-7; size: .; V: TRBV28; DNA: TGTGCCAGCAGTTTAAGCACTAGCGGAAACTACGAGCAGTACTTC; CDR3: CASSLSTSGNYEQYF
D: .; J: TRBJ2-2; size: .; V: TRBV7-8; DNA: TGTGCCAGCAGCGTCGGGATTCTCGGGGAGCTGTTTTTT; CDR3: CASSVGILGELFF
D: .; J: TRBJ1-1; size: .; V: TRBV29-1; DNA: TGCAGCGTCTCGGGGGGGGCGAACACTGAAGCTTTCTTT; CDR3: CSVSGGANTEAFF
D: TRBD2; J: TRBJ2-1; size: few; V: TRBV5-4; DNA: TGTGCCAGCAGCCCAGGACTAGCGGGGACTTTTGTGCAGTTCTTC; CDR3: CASSPGLAGTFVQFF